Sequencing of this T cell receptor (beta chain) was carried out in a study of blood T cell repertoires in COVID-19 (dated by TCRdb to about 2020). At the level of the whole study: Samples covering the acute and convalescent phases of COVID-19 were provided by collaborators in the United States, Italy and Spain. The material from the prospective study consisted of cDNA or gDNA derived from T cells, B-cell-depleted T cells, or PBMCs. The dataset comprised deeply sampled blood TCRbeta repertoires from subjects exposed to, actively infected with, or recovered from COVID-19. The repertoires were released in a freely available public database intended as a resource for research on the immune response to SARS-CoV-2. Samples were obtained from the ongoing ImmuneRACE study (first 160 participants) and from about 1,300 subjects provided by 6 global collaborators. A de-identified subject ID, COVID-19 status, age in years and sex were almost always included in the sample metadata. Where HLA class I and class II types were available, the types were taken from metadata supplied by the sample provider, not from assay-based typing.

After removal of 8 bases from V and 7 bases from J, the junction retains 5 bases not matched to a gene. The CDR3 sequence holds 13 residues, the cysteine and phenylalanine included. Only the CDR3 DNA is retained, 39 bases long and in frame from the first base. Participants in the prospective study were enrolled through a virtual design, were aged 18 to 89 years, and lived in roughly 26 United States geographic areas. Cohort assignment in the prospective study relied on participant-reported clinical history from a screening survey and a study questionnaire. ImmuneRACE Cohort 3 recovered participants were defined by two consecutive negative NP/OP PCR tests, healthcare professional clearance, or symptom resolution. In the prospective study, mobile phlebotomists collected whole blood, serum and a nasopharyngeal or oropharyngeal swab from each participant. Additional blood draws and questionnaires over an approximately two-month period could optionally be provided by prospective study participants. Before DNA extraction, blood samples from the prospective study were shipped at room temperature or frozen.

Here is what the overall study found, with its caveats: How much clinical and demographic metadata was included differed by source and by participant, and the metadata was provided uncurated.

Remarks on this clone: Its cognate antigen has yet to be identified. Per-nucleotide qualities are absent, and no much larger clonotype sits a single base away.

TCRbeta CDR3 regions were amplified from genomic DNA using the immunoSEQ Assay, a bias-controlled multiplex PCR. Processing in the source paper ran as follows. Nucleated cell counts per sample were estimated from amplification of reference gene primers within the assay. Sequence reads were collapsed and filtered to measure the absolute abundance of every unique TCRbeta CDR3 rearrangement. For each sample, productive Simpson clonality was calculated as the square root of Simpson's diversity index over productive rearrangements. TCRdb's version of the immuneACCESS table is confined to in-frame rearrangements and falls short of the full clone set. An unresolved V gene accounts for under half of the shortfall where checked; the remainder is of unknown origin. The DNA was the basis for D and trimming; V, J and clone size are from that table. The sample table contains about 380,000 clones; only one count was recorded for approximately 89% of them. About 1.5% of the sample is taken by the ten largest.

The specimen sequenced was PBMCs or T cells enriched from blood (not recorded which). This sequence was found in a man aged 30 to 39 who had recovered from COVID-19. The receptor chain draws on TRBV12-3 or TRBV12-4 and TRBJ1-6; a stretch of 7 junction bases matches TRBD1. Here the CDR3 is given as CASQTGENSPLHF. Here is the DNA: TGTGCCAGCCAAACAGGGGAAAATTCACCCCTCCACTTT.